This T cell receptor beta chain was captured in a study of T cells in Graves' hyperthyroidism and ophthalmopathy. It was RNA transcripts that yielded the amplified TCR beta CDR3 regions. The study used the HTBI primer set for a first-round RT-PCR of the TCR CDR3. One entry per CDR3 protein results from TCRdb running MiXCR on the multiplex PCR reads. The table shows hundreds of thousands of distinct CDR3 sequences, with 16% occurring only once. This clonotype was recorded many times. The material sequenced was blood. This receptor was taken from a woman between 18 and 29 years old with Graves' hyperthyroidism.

CDR3: CASSLTGASYEQYF. CDR3 DNA: TGTGCCAGCAGTTTAACAGGGGCCTCCTACGAGCAGTACTTC. This chain joins TRBV28 and TRBJ2-7, with 7 bases lining up with TRBD1. V was pared by 2 bases and J by 0 bases, with 1 base of the junction left unmatched. Germline V lookup: CDR1 MDHEN, CDR2 SYDVKM. This CDR3 is 14 amino acids long. The full variable domain, its missing parts supplied by reference TRBV28 and TRBJ2-7, is DVKVTQSSRYLVKRTGEKVFLECVQDMDHENMFWYRQDPGLGLRLIYFSYDVKMKEKGDIPEGYSVSREKKERFSLILESASTNQTSMYLCASSLTGASYEQYFGPGTRLTVT.